One sample yielded the 2 T cell receptor beta chains listed below, sequenced in a study of T cell repertoires in cytomegalovirus infection. TCRdb re-analysed the reads in MiXCR, keeping a single row per CDR3 protein. Of around 300,000 distinct CDR3 sequences listed, around 25% are singletons. Sample: PBMCs. The receptors were sampled from a human donor in good health (CMV status not recorded). Some clones in this sample may be carry-over from other donors' samples.

The rearrangement joins TRBV25-1 to TRBJ2-1; D may be TRBD1 or TRBD2 (6 bases each). The CDR3 is made up of 15 amino acids. CDR1 and CDR2 (germline): MGHDK, SYGVNS. The V end was cut by 2 bases, the J end by 5 bases, with 13 bases between. The CDR3 reads CASSEPRGDDNEQFF. DNA for the CDR3: TGTGCCAGCAGTGAACCAAGGGGGGACGACAATGAGCAGTTCTTC.

In this sample, this clonotype turned up a few times. The chain carries TRBV7-3 and TRBJ2-5; maybe TRBD2 (6 bases). The CDR3 loop spans 16 amino acids. The V and J ends lost 5 bases and 3 bases respectively, with 19 bases between them. Germline loops: CDR1 SGHTA, CDR2 FQGTGA. This CDR3 reads CASSVTRDVGEETQYF. The CDR3 nucleotides read TGTGCCAGCAGCGTCACGCGGGACGTAGGTGAAGAGACCCAGTACTTC. Full variable domain (rest looked up from reference TRBV7-3 and TRBJ2-5): GAGVSQTPSNKVTEKGKYVELRCDPISGHTALYWYRQSLGQGPEFLIYFQGTGAADDSGLPNDRFFAVRPEGSVSTLKIQRTERGDSAVYLCASSVTRDVGEETQYFGPGTRLLVL.